Below are 10 T cell receptor beta chains sequenced from a single sample in a study of blood T cells in healthy people across ages. Sample-barcoded 5' priming and a J-beta primer mix drove a second PCR of about 7 to 11 cycles. In TCRdb, the 5' RACE reads were re-called with MiXCR into one record per CDR3 protein. The sample has hundreds of thousands of distinct CDR3 sequences; roughly 25% are singletons. In addition, the sample was reused for a study of T cells of mothers and their children.

Source material: blood. The receptors were gathered from a boy younger than 18 in good health.

The chain employs TRBV5-1 and TRBJ2-1; 12 bases are shared with TRBD2. The CDR3 is 16 residues long. With V trimmed by 7 bases and J by 4 bases, 9 bases remained unmatched. The germline V gene has CDR1 SGHRS and CDR2 YFSETQ. The DNA of the CDR3 is TGCGCCAGCGCATCAACTCTAGCGGGGGGGTACAATGAGCAGTTCTTC. It encodes CASASTLAGGYNEQFF.

The chain couples TRBV29-1 to TRBJ2-5, with 7 nucleotides matching TRBD1. The DNA end is a closer match to TRBJ2-1, so the J assignment may be wrong. The CDR3 extends over 14 amino acids. Germline CDR1 is SQVTM and CDR2 is ANQGSEA. CDR3 in amino acids: CSVDSGYRGPEQFF. The CDR3 DNA is TGCAGCGTTGATTCGGGCTACAGGGGACCTGAGCAGTTCTTC.

V gene TRBV4-1 combines with J gene TRBJ2-1; no clear D. Germline CDR1 reads MGHRA; CDR2 reads YSYEKL. Trimming stripped 0 bases from V and 8 bases from J, with 11 bases between. The CDR3 is made up of 14 amino acids. The CDR3 DNA follows: TGCGCCAGCAGCCAAGAGAAGGGTAGGGATGAGCAGTTCTTC. This codes for CASSQEKGRDEQFF.

This clonotype was detected only once. This is likely a read error, given that the CDR3 carries no conserved phenylalanine or tryptophan at its end. The chain uses TRBV28 and TRBJ2-5, with 12 bases lining up with TRBD2. The germline gives CDR1 MDHEN, CDR2 SYDVKM. This CDR3 is built from 16 residues. Trimming cost V 6 bases and J 2 bases; bases outside gene matches: 7. The CDR3 DNA reads TGTGCCAGCAGCGCTAGACTAGCGGGGGCGCAAGAGACCCAGTACCTC. It encodes CASSARLAGAQETQYL.

This clonotype was observed a handful of times. V gene TRBV12-3 or TRBV12-4 combines with J gene TRBJ2-2; D not resolved. V lost 7 bases to trimming and J lost 4 bases, with 7 bases between them. This CDR3 has 12 amino acids. CDR3: CASTRRTGELFF. The CDR3 nucleotides read TGTGCCAGCACCAGGCGCACCGGGGAGCTGTTTTTT.

This chain connects TRBV10-2 to TRBJ2-1; tentative D call: TRBD2 (6 bases). The CDR3 has 14 amino acids. V dropped 8 bases and J dropped 9 bases, with 20 bases sitting between them. Looked up from germline, CDR1 is WSHSY and CDR2 is SAAADI. The DNA for the CDR3 is TGCGCCAGCGATGAGACTAGTGTCGCGGGTGAGCAGTTCTTC. Encoded protein: CASDETSVAGEQFF.

In this sample, this clonotype turned up a few times. The rearrangement joins TRBV4-1 to TRBJ2-5; 7 bases are shared with TRBD2. The CDR3 consists of 15 residues. The V and J ends lost 0 bases and 7 bases, in that order; junction bases with no gene match: 8. CDR1 MGHRA and CDR2 YSYEKL come from the germline V gene. CDR3 protein: CASSQDSSGDGTQYF. For the CDR3, the DNA is TGCGCCAGCAGCCAAGATTCCAGCGGGGATGGGACCCAGTACTTC.

This clonotype was seen only a few times. This chain connects TRBV7-8 to TRBJ2-7; D possibly corresponds to TRBD2 (5 bases). Germline CDR1 SGHVS, CDR2 FQNEAQ. Trimming left V 2 bases short and J 2 bases short, with 16 bases between. This CDR3 region has 16 residues. In nucleotides, the CDR3 is TGTGCCAGCAGCTTAAGTGGAGGACTCACGGCCTACGAGCAGTACTTC. Translation gives CASSLSGGLTAYEQYF.

This clonotype was recorded a few times. This chain uses TRBV10-2 with TRBJ1-2; 7 nucleotides agree with TRBD1. Germline V lookup: CDR1 WSHSY, CDR2 SAAADI. V lost 6 bases to trimming and J lost 0 bases; unmatched junction nucleotides: 4. CDR3 length: 14 residues. The CDR3 spells CASSTGAPNYGYTF. The DNA for the CDR3 is TGCGCCAGCAGCACAGGGGCCCCTAACTATGGCTACACCTTC.

Concerning this clonotype: The conserved phenylalanine or tryptophan is not found at the CDR3 terminus, so this likely reflects a read error. The chain links TRBV29-1 to TRBJ1-1; D may be TRBD1 (6 bases). The CDR3 has 14 amino acids. The germline gives CDR1 SQVTM, CDR2 ANQGSEA. V lost 3 bases and J lost 7, with 18 bases in between. The CDR3 DNA sequence: TGCAGCGTTGAGTTTAGGAGGCACAGGGTTGAAGCTTTCTCT. It encodes CSVEFRRHRVEAFS.